This T cell receptor beta chain was observed in a study of immune evolution from preneoplasia to lung adenocarcinoma. Study-wide background: HLA loss of heterozygosity: approximately 7.5% AIS, about 15% MIA, about 35% ADC, none AAH.

This clone has a handful of counts. Profiled with immunoSEQ multiplex PCR; TCRdb holds only in-frame clones, not every one. The sample includes fewer than 8,000 clones, around 83% of them seen just once. The CDR3 is 16 residues long. Trimming took off 4 bases at V and 4 bases at J, with 14 bases between the two ends. Germline V gene data show CDR1 as LGHNA and CDR2 as YNFKEQ. Between about 2014 and 2018, patients underwent resection in Japan or China. Each case's diagnosis was confirmed by two pathologists on H&E. Nucleic acids came from premalignant or tumor cells enriched by macro-dissection. The sequence derives from a person aged 65-85 years with lung adenocarcinoma. V usage is TRBV4-2 and J usage is TRBJ2-6, with D possibly matching TRBD1 (6 bases). The material sequenced was FFPE minimally invasive lung adenocarcinoma tissue. As DNA, the CDR3 is TGTGCCAGCAGCCCGACAGGTATGTCCGGGGCCAACGTCCTGACTTTC. Amino acids: CASSPTGMSGANVLTF.